Given below is one T cell receptor beta chain in context. Its ends do not fully match the called genes, so a read error is possible. This record comes from a study of blood T cells in healthy people across ages. Germline values: CDR1 MGHDK, CDR2 SYGVNS. The CDR3 covers 14 residues. With a J-beta primer mix and a sample-barcoded 5' primer, a second PCR ran about 7 to 12 cycles. Tags on each cDNA molecule came from a template-switch adaptor with 12 random nucleotides. TCRdb reprocessed the 5' RACE reads with MiXCR, giving one entry per CDR3 protein. The sample carries about 830,000 distinct CDR3 sequences, 58% recorded once.

Material: blood. The source of this sequence is a man aged 30 to 45 in good health. This chain links TRBV25-1 with TRBJ2-5; D not resolved. The CDR3 loop reads CASSESEDWETQYF. The CDR3 DNA follows: TGTGCCAGTAGTGAATCAGAGGATTGGGAGACCCAGTACTTC.